Listed here are 10 T cell receptor beta chains from one sample, sequenced in a study of tumor-infiltrating lymphocytes in primary liver carcinoma. Unsorted whole blood supplied the RNA, and germline DNA was extracted too. Synthesis of TCR beta cDNA was carried out from 500 ng total RNA with a constant-region primer. Libraries covering TCR beta were generated through three nested multiplex PCR rounds (using a slightly modified ARM-PCR). The study ran its first two PCR rounds for roughly 10 cycles each, using TRBV1-TRBV30 forward primers and a C-beta reverse primer. TCRdb reanalysed the multiplex PCR reads using MiXCR and keeps one entry per CDR3 protein. The sample has fewer than 250,000 distinct CDR3 sequences, less than 75% seen once; the top ten hold roughly 6.8%. The sequencing sample was made of peripheral blood. The receptors come from a woman aged 55-70 years with primary liver carcinoma and hepatitis B virus infection.

At least ten counts were recorded for this clonotype. J is TRBJ2-7 and V is TRBV12-5; TRBD1 might be the D (7 bases). CDR1 is LGHNT and CDR2 is FRNRAP in the germline V gene. V was shortened by 7 bases and J by 1 base, with 17 bases between the two germline ends. This CDR3 spans 15 amino acids. The CDR3 sequence: CASAMTGRRSYEQYF. Here the CDR3 DNA reads TGTGCTAGTGCCATGACAGGGAGGAGGTCCTACGAGCAGTACTTC.

The V gene is TRBV4-2, the J gene TRBJ1-1; 12 bases agree with TRBD1. The CDR3 consists of 18 residues. Losses at the gene ends were 2 bases for V and 3 bases for J; bases not matched to a gene: 10. Germline V gives CDR1 LGHNA, CDR2 YNFKEQ. DNA for the CDR3: TGTGCCAGCAGCCAACCCCCGGGACAGGGGGCGAGGGACACTGAAGCTTTCTTT. Translated, it gives CASSQPPGQGARDTEAFF.

The chain recombines TRBV5-4 with TRBJ2-1; TRBD2 matches at 12 bases. CDR1 is SGHNT and CDR2 is YYREEE in the germline V gene (reference sequence). The V gene end was trimmed by 4 bases and the J gene end by 8 bases; junction bases not matched to a gene: 10. The CDR3 length is 16 residues. The DNA for the CDR3 is TGTGCCAGCAGCCTTGCGACTAGCGGGAGTGGGGATGAGCAGTTCTTC. Translated: CASSLATSGSGDEQFF.

With regard to this clonotype: This may come from a read error, since a much larger clone is one base off. The chain has TRBV4-1 and TRBJ1-1; a weak D match, TRBD1 (5 bases). With 3 bases removed from V and 5 bases from J, the gap between germline ends came to 19 bases. The CDR3 has 16 amino acids. CDR1 and CDR2 (germline): MGHRA, YSYEKL. In nucleotides, the CDR3 is TGCGCCAGCAGCCAGGGGGAGACCGGACACAGGACTGAAGCTTTCTTT. Protein sequence: CASSQGETGHRTEAFF.

Remarks on this clonotype: A read error is possible here, since a much larger clone lies one base away. The chain recombines TRBV29-1 with TRBJ2-7; no reliable D call. Germline lookup yields CDR1 SQVTM and CDR2 ANQGSEA. The CDR3 is made up of 11 amino acids. CDR3: CNVWFSAEQYF. In DNA form, the CDR3 reads TGCAACGTTTGGTTTTCCGCCGAGCAGTACTTC.

To note about this clonotype: A read error may explain this, as a much larger clone is one base away. Because it lacks the conserved phenylalanine or tryptophan at the end, this CDR3 is likely a read error. V gene TRBV11-3 combines with J gene TRBJ2-7; D is perhaps TRBD2 (6 bases). In germline, CDR1 is SGHNT, CDR2 YENEEA. Trimming removed 3 bases from V and 4 bases from J, with 19 bases in between. This CDR3 contains 16 residues. Written as DNA, the CDR3 is TGTGCCAGCAGCTTCCGGAGTCAGGGACTTGATTACGAGCAGTACCTC. Its protein is CASSFRSQGLDYEQYL.

A note on this clonotype: A much bigger clone sits one base away, suggesting this may be a read error. The chain employs TRBV5-5 and TRBJ1-1; 10 bases are shared with TRBD1. From germline, CDR1 is SGHKS and CDR2 YYEKEE (reference sequence). The CDR3 is 16 amino acids. The CDR3 DNA reads TGTGCCAGCAGCCCACTGGGACAGGGGTCGAACACTAAAGCTTTCTTT. Translating it yields CASSPLGQGSNTKAFF.

This chain uses TRBV20-1 with TRBJ2-7; 9 bases are a match to TRBD1. There are 14 residues in the CDR3. Germline trimming cut 3 bases from V and 3 bases from J; bases unmatched to any gene: 6. CDR1 is DFQATT, CDR2 SNEGSKA, per germline (reference sequence). The CDR3 spells CSARPGQGRYEQYF. The CDR3, as DNA: TGCAGTGCTAGGCCGGGACAGGGACGCTACGAGCAGTACTTC.

Notes on this clonotype: One end of the junction does not line up with germline, which may come from a read error. V and J are TRBV11-3 and TRBJ2-1, with TRBD2 matching over 11 bases. Germline-derived CDR1 and CDR2 are SGHNT and YENEEA. The CDR3 covers 16 residues. CDR3 in DNA: TGTACCAGCTGCGTCTCCGGGACTAGCGGTTACAATGAGCAGTTCTTC. This translates into CTSCVSGTSGYNEQFF.

This clonotype showed up many times. Here the CDR3 reads CASSELGQGKNIQYF. CDR3 DNA sequence: TGTGCCAGCAGCGAACTGGGACAGGGCAAAAACATTCAGTACTTC. V usage is TRBV6-1 and J usage is TRBJ2-4; TRBD1 matches at 9 bases. The CDR3 runs to 15 residues. The ends lost 6 bases at V and 3 bases at J; junction bases unmatched: 6. Germline loops: CDR1 MNHNS, CDR2 SASEGT.